This T cell receptor beta chain comes out of a study of shared clonotypes between healthy human individuals. A CD45RA-negative memory subset and a CD45RA+ naive subset were separated from the CD4+ cells. Some clones are missing from TCRdb's copy, which holds only in-frame ones; the method was immunoSEQ multiplex PCR. The profile shows around 2.5 million clones, 93% of them singletons. The CDR3 is 16 amino acids. Germline loops: CDR1 SGHTA, CDR2 FQGNSA. Trimming at V came to 6 bases and at J to 5 bases, leaving 12 bases not matched to a gene. The chain recombines TRBV7-2 with TRBJ2-1; 8 bases map to TRBD2. The origin of this receptor is a young man in good health. Some clones in this sample may be carry-over from other donors' samples. Sequencing input: naive CD4+ T cells from PBMCs. Subset denoted: CD45RA+ positively selected. CDR3 in amino acids: CASRPRQGAGDNEQFF. CDR3 DNA sequence: TGTGCCAGCAGGCCCAGACAAGGAGCGGGGGACAATGAGCAGTTCTTC.